Listed here are 21 T cell receptor beta chains from one sample, sequenced in a study of glioma-infiltrating T cells after dendritic cell vaccination. Time point specified: after dendritic cell vaccination, including at tumor progression/relapse. Produced via immunoSEQ multiplex PCR; TCRdb's table is partial and in-frame only. The sample shows 50,000 to 60,000 clones, about four fifths of them seen only once. Here the sequenced sample was blood, taken after dendritic cell vaccination. The receptors were sampled from a human donor with glioblastoma.

The rearrangement uses TRBV18 and TRBJ1-1; maybe TRBD1 (6 bases). The V gene's germline CDR1 is KGHSH and CDR2 LQKENI. The length of the CDR3 is 16 residues. Deletions cut 2 bases from V and 1 base from J, with 14 bases between. CDR3 in amino acids: CASSPGGSAQNTEAFF. The CDR3 nucleotides are TGTGCCAGCTCACCAGGGGGCAGCGCTCAGAACACTGAAGCTTTCTTT.

The chain couples TRBV6-4 to TRBJ1-5; D unclear. Trimming pared 0 bases from V and 4 bases from J, leaving 7 bases between. This CDR3 region has 14 residues. Germline lookup yields CDR1 MRHNA and CDR2 SNTAGT. Written as DNA, the CDR3 is TGTGCCAGCAGTGACTCGATACGGAATCAGCCCCAGCATTTT. It encodes CASSDSIRNQPQHF.

The gene calls are TRBV6-1 and TRBJ2-2; 7 bases are shared with TRBD2. Per germline, CDR1 MNHNS and CDR2 SASEGT. The CDR3 covers 15 residues. Trimming at V came to 6 bases and at J to 0 bases, leaving 4 bases not matched to a gene. The CDR3 DNA reads TGTGCCAGCAGGGGGGGGTTTGCGAACACCGGGGAGCTGTTTTTT. It codes for CASRGGFANTGELFF.

This clone is a singleton in its sample. The chain has TRBV19 and TRBJ2-2; possible D gene TRBD2, 6 bases. This CDR3 is 14 amino acids long. CDR1 is LNHDA, CDR2 SQIVND, per germline (reference sequence). V was pared by 3 bases and J by 2 bases, with 7 bases between. Written as DNA, the CDR3 is TGTGCCAGTAGTATCGGGGGTAACACCGGGGAGCTGTTTTTT. Translated, it gives CASSIGGNTGELFF.

The chain uses TRBV18 and TRBJ2-5; 11 bases are shared with TRBD2. The CDR3 contains 16 residues. The germline CDR1 and CDR2 sequences are KGHSH and LQKENI. Unmatched junction bases numbered 13, after V lost 2 bases and J lost 11 bases. This chain's CDR3 is CASSPIRLAGSGEQYF. The CDR3 coding sequence is TGTGCCAGCTCACCAATTCGACTAGCGGGGTCGGGAGAGCAGTACTTC.

In DNA form, the CDR3 reads TGTGCCTGGAGCTATGTAACGGGGGAGCAGTACTTC. Its translation: CAWSYVTGEQYF. The rearrangement links TRBV30 to TRBJ2-7; a possible D gene is TRBD2 (5 bases). Trimming shortened V by 3 bases and J by 7 bases, and 13 bases separated the two germline ends. This CDR3 contains 12 residues. In germline, CDR1 is GTSNPN, CDR2 SVGIG (reference sequence).

The rearrangement uses TRBV18 and TRBJ2-3, with D maybe TRBD2 (6 bases). Germline assignment: CDR1 KGHSH and CDR2 LQKENI. The CDR3 loop spans 16 amino acids. The germline V and J ends were trimmed by 3 bases and 0 bases, with 13 bases remaining between them. DNA for the CDR3: TGTGCCAGCTCACCCACCCGGGACTCTAGCACAGATACGCAGTATTTT. Amino acids: CASSPTRDSSTDTQYF.

This chain connects TRBV4-1 to TRBJ1-5, with D perhaps TRBD1 (6 bases). The CDR3 consists of 17 residues. Trimming cost V 1 base and J 4 bases, with 17 bases left between them. Looked up from germline, CDR1 is MGHRA and CDR2 is YSYEKL. The CDR3 nucleotides are TGCGCCAGCAGCCAAGTCTTTCGGACAGAGGGAAATCAGCCCCAGCATTTT. Its protein product is CASSQVFRTEGNQPQHF.

A remark on this clone: The junction departs from the called germline gene at one end, perhaps through a read error. The same CDR3 can be traced to other DNA sequences in this sample. V and J are TRBV19 and TRBJ1-5; maybe TRBD1 (5 bases). Germline V gene data show CDR1 as LNHDA and CDR2 as SQIVND (reference sequence). CDR3 length equals 15 residues. CDR3 nucleotides: TGCGCCAGTAGTACCGGTGACAGACGCAATCAGCCCCAGCATTTT. Translated, it gives CASSTGDRRNQPQHF.

The chain combines TRBV4-3 with TRBJ2-7; maybe TRBD1 (5 bases). Trimming shortened V by 2 bases and J by 3 bases, and 14 bases separated the two germline ends. From germline, CDR1 is LGHNA and CDR2 YSLEER. The CDR3 has 15 residues. The CDR3 reads CASSQSLGQGYEQYF. The DNA of the CDR3 is TGCGCCAGCAGCCAATCCCTTGGCCAGGGCTACGAGCAGTACTTC.

The V gene is TRBV7-2, the J gene TRBJ1-1; 10 bases agree with TRBD1. CDR1 is SGHTA, CDR2 FQGNSA, per germline. The CDR3 runs to 14 residues. The J segment lost 7 bases and the V segment lost 5 bases, leaving 7 bases of the junction unmatched. The DNA of the CDR3 is TGTGCCAGCAGCCCCCAGACAGGGGGCGATGAAGCTTTCTTT. Translating it yields CASSPQTGGDEAFF. Full variable domain (outside the CDR3, taken from reference TRBV7-2 and TRBJ1-1): GAGVSQSPSNKVTEKGKDVELRCDPISGHTALYWYRQSLGQGLEFLIYFQGNSAPDKSGLPSDRFSAERTGGSVSTLTIQRTQQEDSAVYLCASSPQTGGDEAFFGQGTRLTVV.

This sequence joins TRBV27 and TRBJ2-1; D is perhaps TRBD1 (6 bases). This CDR3 spans 15 amino acids. CDR1 and CDR2 (germline): MNHEY, SMNVEV (reference sequence). The V end was cut by 4 bases, the J end by 2 bases, with 12 bases between. CDR3 sequence reads: CASSWAGATYNEQFF. CDR3 bases: TGTGCCAGCAGTTGGGCAGGGGCGACCTACAATGAGCAGTTCTTC.

This chain uses TRBV7-6 with TRBJ2-1, with 8 bases matching TRBD1. V lost 4 bases and J lost 8; bases outside the gene matches: 10. This CDR3 contains 15 residues. Germline V gene data show CDR1 as SGHVS and CDR2 as FNYEAQ. CDR3 region: CASSSGQGFSDEQFF. CDR3 in DNA: TGTGCCAGCAGCTCCGGACAGGGTTTCTCGGATGAGCAGTTCTTC.

This chain uses TRBV6-1 with TRBJ1-1; D is possibly TRBD1 (5 bases). CDR3 size: 16 residues. V was trimmed by 0 bases and J by 12 bases, leaving 23 bases between them. CDR1 MNHNS and CDR2 SASEGT come from the germline V gene. The chain's CDR3 is CASSEARGWGGAGTFF. The CDR3 DNA is TGTGCCAGCAGTGAAGCAAGGGGTTGGGGAGGTGCGGGTACTTTCTTT.

CDR3 in amino acids: CASGQGFNEQFF. The CDR3 DNA follows: TGTGCCAGCGGACAGGGTTTTAATGAGCAGTTCTTC. This chain links TRBV9 with TRBJ2-1, with TRBD1 matching over 8 bases. V shed 7 bases and J 7 bases; nucleotides not matched to a gene: 4. Germline CDR1 and CDR2: SGDLS and YYNGEE. The CDR3 length is 12 residues.

This clone was recorded a few times. This chain uses TRBV14 with TRBJ2-7; D remains ambiguous. The CDR3 sequence is 15 residues long. The germline V gene has CDR1 SGHDN and CDR2 FVKESK. The V gene lost 4 bases and the J gene lost 2 bases, with 15 bases spanning the gap. The CDR3 here is CASSPQVVRTYEQYF. CDR3 DNA sequence: TGTGCCAGCAGCCCCCAGGTCGTCAGGACCTACGAGCAGTACTTC.

This clone has just one count. This chain joins TRBV13 and TRBJ1-2; D remains ambiguous. V was trimmed by 9 bases and J by 3 bases, leaving 14 bases between them. The length of the CDR3 is 13 residues. The germline V gene encodes CDR1 PRHDT and CDR2 FYEKMQ (reference sequence). For the CDR3, the DNA is TGTGCCAGTGGGTTGCGGGTGGACTATGGCTACACCTTC. Encoded protein: CASGLRVDYGYTF.

The rearrangement joins TRBV5-8 to TRBJ1-1; no definite D call. Trimming left V 2 bases short and J 2 bases short, with 13 bases between. This CDR3 region has 15 residues. Germline values: CDR1 SGHTS, CDR2 YDEGEE. This CDR3 is CASSLVGLSNTEAFF. The CDR3 DNA reads TGTGCCAGCAGCTTAGTAGGACTGAGTAACACTGAAGCTTTCTTT.

The rearrangement joins TRBV5-4 to TRBJ2-7; maybe TRBD2 (5 bases). There are 14 residues in the CDR3. Between the trimmed V and J ends, which lost 0 bases and 7 bases, there was a span of 14 bases. Germline lookup yields CDR1 SGHNT and CDR2 YYREEE (reference sequence). The DNA for the CDR3 is TGTGCCAGCAGCTTGGGGTTAGCGACGGGTGAGCAGTACTTC. Amino acids: CASSLGLATGEQYF.

This clone has a single count. The chain recombines TRBV29-1 with TRBJ2-7; 8 nucleotides agree with TRBD2. The CDR3 spans 14 residues. Germline CDR1 is SQVTM and CDR2 is ANQGSEA. J gave up 2 bases and V 7 bases, and 10 bases lay outside the gene matches. The CDR3 reads CSGFIAGPTYEQYF. The CDR3 bases are TGCAGCGGTTTTATAGCGGGGCCTACCTACGAGCAGTACTTC.

The DNA for the CDR3 is TGTGCCAGCAGCTTGACTGGGCCGGGAGGCACAGATACGCAGTATTTT. Amino acids: CASSLTGPGGTDTQYF. V and J are TRBV5-4 and TRBJ2-3, with a tentative D call TRBD2 (6 bases). This CDR3 comprises 16 residues. Per germline, CDR1 SGHNT and CDR2 YYREEE (reference sequence). V was pared by 1 base and J by 1 base, with 13 bases between. The complete variable domain, with remaining parts taken from reference TRBV5-4 and TRBJ2-3, reads ETGVTQSPTHLIKTRGQQVTLRCSSQSGHNTVSWYQQALGQGPQFIFQYYREEENGRGNFPPRFSGLQFPNYSSELNVNALELDDSALYLCASSLTGPGGTDTQYFGPGTRLTVL.